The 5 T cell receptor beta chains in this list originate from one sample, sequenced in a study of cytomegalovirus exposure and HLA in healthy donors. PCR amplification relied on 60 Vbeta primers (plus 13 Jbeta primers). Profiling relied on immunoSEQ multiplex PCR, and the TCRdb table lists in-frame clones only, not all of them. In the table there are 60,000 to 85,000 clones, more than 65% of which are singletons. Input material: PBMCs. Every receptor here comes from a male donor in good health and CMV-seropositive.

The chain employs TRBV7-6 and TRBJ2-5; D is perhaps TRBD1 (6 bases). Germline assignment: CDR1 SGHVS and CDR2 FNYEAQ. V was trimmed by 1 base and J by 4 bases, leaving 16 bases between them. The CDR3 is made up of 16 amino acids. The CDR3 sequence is CASSLVLSGVGETQYF. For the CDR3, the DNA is TGTGCCAGCAGCTTAGTTCTTTCAGGGGTTGGAGAGACCCAGTACTTC.

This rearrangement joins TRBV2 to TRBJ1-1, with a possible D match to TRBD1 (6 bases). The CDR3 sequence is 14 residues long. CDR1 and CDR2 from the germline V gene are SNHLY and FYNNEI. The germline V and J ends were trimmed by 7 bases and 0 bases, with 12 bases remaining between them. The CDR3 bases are TGTGCCAGCATTCAGACAGGCCTGAACACTGAAGCTTTCTTT. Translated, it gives CASIQTGLNTEAFF.

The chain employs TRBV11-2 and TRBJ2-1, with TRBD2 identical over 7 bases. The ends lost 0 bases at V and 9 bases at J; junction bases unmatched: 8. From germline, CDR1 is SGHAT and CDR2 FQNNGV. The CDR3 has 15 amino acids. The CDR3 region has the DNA TGTGCCAGCAGCTTAGAAGCGGGGTTCGTCTTTGAGCAGTTCTTC. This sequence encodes CASSLEAGFVFEQFF.

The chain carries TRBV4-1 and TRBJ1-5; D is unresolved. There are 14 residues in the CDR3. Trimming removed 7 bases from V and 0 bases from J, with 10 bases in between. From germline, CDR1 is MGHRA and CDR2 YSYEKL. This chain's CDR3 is CASTRLYSNQPQHF. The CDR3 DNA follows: TGCGCCAGCACGCGGTTGTATAGCAATCAGCCCCAGCATTTT.

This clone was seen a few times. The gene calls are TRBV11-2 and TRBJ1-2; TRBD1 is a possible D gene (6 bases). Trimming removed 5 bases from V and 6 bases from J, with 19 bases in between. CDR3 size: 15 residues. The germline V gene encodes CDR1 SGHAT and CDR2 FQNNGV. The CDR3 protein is CASSEDYRSGDGYTF. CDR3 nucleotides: TGTGCCAGCAGCGAGGATTACAGGTCAGGGGATGGCTACACCTTC.